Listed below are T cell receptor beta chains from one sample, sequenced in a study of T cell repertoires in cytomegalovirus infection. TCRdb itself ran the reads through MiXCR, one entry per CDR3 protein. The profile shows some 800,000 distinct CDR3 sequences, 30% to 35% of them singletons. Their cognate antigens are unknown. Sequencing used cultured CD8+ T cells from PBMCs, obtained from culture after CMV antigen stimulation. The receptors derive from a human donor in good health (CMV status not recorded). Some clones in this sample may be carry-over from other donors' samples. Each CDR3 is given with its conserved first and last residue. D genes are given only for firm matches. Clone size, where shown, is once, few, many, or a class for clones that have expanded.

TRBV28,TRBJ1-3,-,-,CASSFRDSGNTIYF,TGTGCCAGCAGTTTCCGAGACTCTGGAAACACCATATATTTT
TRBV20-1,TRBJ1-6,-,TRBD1,CSARDWTGSGSPLHF,TGCAGTGCTAGAGATTGGACAGGGTCAGGATCACCCCTCCACTTT
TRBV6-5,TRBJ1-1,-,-,CASSFSGPGTEAFF,TGTGCCAGCAGTTTCTCAGGGCCGGGCACTGAAGCTTTCTTT
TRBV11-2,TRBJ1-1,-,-,CVSSLSLWPEAFF,TGTGTCAGCAGCTTAAGCTTATGGCCTGAAGCTTTCTTT
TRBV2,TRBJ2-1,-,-,CASSPRPPSSYNEQFF,TGTGCCAGCAGCCCCAGGCCCCCGAGCTCCTACAATGAGCAGTTCTTC
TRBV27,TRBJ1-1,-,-,CASSLTAGRITEAFF,TGTGCCAGCAGTTTAACGGCAGGGCGTATCACTGAAGCTTTCTTT
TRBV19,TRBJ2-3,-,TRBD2,CASASGTTLTDTQYF,TGTGCCAGCGCCAGCGGGACTACACTCACAGATACGCAGTATTTT
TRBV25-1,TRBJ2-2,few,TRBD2,CASSPAGGPRTGELFF,TGTGCCAGCAGTCCAGCGGGGGGGCCACGAACCGGGGAGCTGTTTTTT
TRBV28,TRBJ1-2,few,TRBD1,CASSLWRQGPYGYTF,TGTGCCAGCAGTTTATGGAGACAGGGGCCCTATGGCTACACCTTC
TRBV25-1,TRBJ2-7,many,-,CASSEYGSGIEQYF,TGTGCCAGCAGTGAATATGGTTCCGGGATCGAGCAGTACTTC
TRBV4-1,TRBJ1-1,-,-,CASSQDPGSNTEAFF,TGCGCCAGCAGCCAAGATCCAGGGTCGAACACTGAAGCTTTCTTT
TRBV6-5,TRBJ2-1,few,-,CASSYFEGNEQFF,TGTGCCAGCAGTTACTTCGAGGGGAATGAGCAGTTCTTC
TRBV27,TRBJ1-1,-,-,CASSYDVLDTEAFF,TGTGCCAGCAGTTACGACGTCCTCGACACTGAAGCTTTCTTT
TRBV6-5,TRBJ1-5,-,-,CASSYSSLYQPQHF,TGTGCCAGCAGTTATTCTTCCTTATATCAGCCCCAGCATTTT
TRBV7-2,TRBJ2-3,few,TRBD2,CASSLDRGGASTDTQYF,TGTGCCAGCAGCTTAGACCGCGGGGGGGCTAGCACAGATACGCAGTATTTT
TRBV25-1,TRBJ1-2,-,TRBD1,CASSELLDRNYGYTF,TGTGCCAGCAGTGAATTGCTGGACAGGAACTATGGCTACACCTTC
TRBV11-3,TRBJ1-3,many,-,CASSLGQSGNTIYF,TGTGCCAGCAGCCTTGGACAGTCTGGAAACACCATATATTTT
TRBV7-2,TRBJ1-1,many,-,CASSLDVGAFF,TGTGCCAGCAGCTTGGATGTTGGAGCTTTCTTT
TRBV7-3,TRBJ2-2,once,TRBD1,CANSHPGQRNTGELFF,TGTGCCAACAGTCACCCGGGACAGAGGAACACCGGGGAGCTGTTTTTT
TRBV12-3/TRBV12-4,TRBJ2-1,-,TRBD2,CASSLTAGNPSNNEQFF,TGTGCCAGCAGTTTAACAGCGGGGAACCCCTCCAACAATGAGCAGTTCTTC
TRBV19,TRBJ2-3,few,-,CASSMGSTDTQYF,TGTGCCAGTAGTATGGGGAGCACAGATACGCAGTATTTT
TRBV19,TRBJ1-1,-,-,CASIGRSQGPTEAFF,TGTGCCAGTATTGGCCGGAGTCAGGGGCCCACTGAAGCTTTCTTT
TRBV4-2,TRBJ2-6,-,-,CASSQEVGAWANVLTF,TGTGCCAGCAGCCAAGAGGTGGGGGCCTGGGCCAACGTCCTGACTTTC
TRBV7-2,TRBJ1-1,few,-,CASSFGTQNTEAFF,TGTGCCAGCAGCTTCGGGACACAGAACACTGAAGCTTTCTTT
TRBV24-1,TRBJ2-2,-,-,CATSYPADDTGELFF,TGTGCCACCAGTTACCCGGCCGATGACACCGGGGAGCTGTTTTTT
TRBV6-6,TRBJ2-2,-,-,CASPRSGELFF,TGTGCCAGTCCACGGAGCGGGGAGCTGTTTTTT
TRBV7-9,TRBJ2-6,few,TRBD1,CASSLFRGRDRVPRGANVLTF,TGTGCCAGCAGCTTATTTCGTGGACGGGACAGGGTTCCTCGGGGGGCCAACGTCCTGACTTTC